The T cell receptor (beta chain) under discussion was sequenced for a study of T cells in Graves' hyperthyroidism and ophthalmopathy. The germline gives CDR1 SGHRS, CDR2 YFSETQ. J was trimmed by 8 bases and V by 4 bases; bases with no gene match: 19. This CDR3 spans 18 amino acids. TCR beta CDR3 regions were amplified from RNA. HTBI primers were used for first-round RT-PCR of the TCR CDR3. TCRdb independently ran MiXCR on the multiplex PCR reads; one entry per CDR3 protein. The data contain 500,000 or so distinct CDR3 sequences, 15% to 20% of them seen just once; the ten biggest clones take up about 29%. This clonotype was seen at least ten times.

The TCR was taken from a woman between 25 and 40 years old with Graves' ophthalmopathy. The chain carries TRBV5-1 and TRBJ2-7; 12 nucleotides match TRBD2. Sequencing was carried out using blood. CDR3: CASSMTSGSALSVYQQYF. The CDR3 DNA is TGCGCCAGCAGCATGACTAGCGGGAGTGCTCTTTCGGTATACCAGCAGTACTTC.